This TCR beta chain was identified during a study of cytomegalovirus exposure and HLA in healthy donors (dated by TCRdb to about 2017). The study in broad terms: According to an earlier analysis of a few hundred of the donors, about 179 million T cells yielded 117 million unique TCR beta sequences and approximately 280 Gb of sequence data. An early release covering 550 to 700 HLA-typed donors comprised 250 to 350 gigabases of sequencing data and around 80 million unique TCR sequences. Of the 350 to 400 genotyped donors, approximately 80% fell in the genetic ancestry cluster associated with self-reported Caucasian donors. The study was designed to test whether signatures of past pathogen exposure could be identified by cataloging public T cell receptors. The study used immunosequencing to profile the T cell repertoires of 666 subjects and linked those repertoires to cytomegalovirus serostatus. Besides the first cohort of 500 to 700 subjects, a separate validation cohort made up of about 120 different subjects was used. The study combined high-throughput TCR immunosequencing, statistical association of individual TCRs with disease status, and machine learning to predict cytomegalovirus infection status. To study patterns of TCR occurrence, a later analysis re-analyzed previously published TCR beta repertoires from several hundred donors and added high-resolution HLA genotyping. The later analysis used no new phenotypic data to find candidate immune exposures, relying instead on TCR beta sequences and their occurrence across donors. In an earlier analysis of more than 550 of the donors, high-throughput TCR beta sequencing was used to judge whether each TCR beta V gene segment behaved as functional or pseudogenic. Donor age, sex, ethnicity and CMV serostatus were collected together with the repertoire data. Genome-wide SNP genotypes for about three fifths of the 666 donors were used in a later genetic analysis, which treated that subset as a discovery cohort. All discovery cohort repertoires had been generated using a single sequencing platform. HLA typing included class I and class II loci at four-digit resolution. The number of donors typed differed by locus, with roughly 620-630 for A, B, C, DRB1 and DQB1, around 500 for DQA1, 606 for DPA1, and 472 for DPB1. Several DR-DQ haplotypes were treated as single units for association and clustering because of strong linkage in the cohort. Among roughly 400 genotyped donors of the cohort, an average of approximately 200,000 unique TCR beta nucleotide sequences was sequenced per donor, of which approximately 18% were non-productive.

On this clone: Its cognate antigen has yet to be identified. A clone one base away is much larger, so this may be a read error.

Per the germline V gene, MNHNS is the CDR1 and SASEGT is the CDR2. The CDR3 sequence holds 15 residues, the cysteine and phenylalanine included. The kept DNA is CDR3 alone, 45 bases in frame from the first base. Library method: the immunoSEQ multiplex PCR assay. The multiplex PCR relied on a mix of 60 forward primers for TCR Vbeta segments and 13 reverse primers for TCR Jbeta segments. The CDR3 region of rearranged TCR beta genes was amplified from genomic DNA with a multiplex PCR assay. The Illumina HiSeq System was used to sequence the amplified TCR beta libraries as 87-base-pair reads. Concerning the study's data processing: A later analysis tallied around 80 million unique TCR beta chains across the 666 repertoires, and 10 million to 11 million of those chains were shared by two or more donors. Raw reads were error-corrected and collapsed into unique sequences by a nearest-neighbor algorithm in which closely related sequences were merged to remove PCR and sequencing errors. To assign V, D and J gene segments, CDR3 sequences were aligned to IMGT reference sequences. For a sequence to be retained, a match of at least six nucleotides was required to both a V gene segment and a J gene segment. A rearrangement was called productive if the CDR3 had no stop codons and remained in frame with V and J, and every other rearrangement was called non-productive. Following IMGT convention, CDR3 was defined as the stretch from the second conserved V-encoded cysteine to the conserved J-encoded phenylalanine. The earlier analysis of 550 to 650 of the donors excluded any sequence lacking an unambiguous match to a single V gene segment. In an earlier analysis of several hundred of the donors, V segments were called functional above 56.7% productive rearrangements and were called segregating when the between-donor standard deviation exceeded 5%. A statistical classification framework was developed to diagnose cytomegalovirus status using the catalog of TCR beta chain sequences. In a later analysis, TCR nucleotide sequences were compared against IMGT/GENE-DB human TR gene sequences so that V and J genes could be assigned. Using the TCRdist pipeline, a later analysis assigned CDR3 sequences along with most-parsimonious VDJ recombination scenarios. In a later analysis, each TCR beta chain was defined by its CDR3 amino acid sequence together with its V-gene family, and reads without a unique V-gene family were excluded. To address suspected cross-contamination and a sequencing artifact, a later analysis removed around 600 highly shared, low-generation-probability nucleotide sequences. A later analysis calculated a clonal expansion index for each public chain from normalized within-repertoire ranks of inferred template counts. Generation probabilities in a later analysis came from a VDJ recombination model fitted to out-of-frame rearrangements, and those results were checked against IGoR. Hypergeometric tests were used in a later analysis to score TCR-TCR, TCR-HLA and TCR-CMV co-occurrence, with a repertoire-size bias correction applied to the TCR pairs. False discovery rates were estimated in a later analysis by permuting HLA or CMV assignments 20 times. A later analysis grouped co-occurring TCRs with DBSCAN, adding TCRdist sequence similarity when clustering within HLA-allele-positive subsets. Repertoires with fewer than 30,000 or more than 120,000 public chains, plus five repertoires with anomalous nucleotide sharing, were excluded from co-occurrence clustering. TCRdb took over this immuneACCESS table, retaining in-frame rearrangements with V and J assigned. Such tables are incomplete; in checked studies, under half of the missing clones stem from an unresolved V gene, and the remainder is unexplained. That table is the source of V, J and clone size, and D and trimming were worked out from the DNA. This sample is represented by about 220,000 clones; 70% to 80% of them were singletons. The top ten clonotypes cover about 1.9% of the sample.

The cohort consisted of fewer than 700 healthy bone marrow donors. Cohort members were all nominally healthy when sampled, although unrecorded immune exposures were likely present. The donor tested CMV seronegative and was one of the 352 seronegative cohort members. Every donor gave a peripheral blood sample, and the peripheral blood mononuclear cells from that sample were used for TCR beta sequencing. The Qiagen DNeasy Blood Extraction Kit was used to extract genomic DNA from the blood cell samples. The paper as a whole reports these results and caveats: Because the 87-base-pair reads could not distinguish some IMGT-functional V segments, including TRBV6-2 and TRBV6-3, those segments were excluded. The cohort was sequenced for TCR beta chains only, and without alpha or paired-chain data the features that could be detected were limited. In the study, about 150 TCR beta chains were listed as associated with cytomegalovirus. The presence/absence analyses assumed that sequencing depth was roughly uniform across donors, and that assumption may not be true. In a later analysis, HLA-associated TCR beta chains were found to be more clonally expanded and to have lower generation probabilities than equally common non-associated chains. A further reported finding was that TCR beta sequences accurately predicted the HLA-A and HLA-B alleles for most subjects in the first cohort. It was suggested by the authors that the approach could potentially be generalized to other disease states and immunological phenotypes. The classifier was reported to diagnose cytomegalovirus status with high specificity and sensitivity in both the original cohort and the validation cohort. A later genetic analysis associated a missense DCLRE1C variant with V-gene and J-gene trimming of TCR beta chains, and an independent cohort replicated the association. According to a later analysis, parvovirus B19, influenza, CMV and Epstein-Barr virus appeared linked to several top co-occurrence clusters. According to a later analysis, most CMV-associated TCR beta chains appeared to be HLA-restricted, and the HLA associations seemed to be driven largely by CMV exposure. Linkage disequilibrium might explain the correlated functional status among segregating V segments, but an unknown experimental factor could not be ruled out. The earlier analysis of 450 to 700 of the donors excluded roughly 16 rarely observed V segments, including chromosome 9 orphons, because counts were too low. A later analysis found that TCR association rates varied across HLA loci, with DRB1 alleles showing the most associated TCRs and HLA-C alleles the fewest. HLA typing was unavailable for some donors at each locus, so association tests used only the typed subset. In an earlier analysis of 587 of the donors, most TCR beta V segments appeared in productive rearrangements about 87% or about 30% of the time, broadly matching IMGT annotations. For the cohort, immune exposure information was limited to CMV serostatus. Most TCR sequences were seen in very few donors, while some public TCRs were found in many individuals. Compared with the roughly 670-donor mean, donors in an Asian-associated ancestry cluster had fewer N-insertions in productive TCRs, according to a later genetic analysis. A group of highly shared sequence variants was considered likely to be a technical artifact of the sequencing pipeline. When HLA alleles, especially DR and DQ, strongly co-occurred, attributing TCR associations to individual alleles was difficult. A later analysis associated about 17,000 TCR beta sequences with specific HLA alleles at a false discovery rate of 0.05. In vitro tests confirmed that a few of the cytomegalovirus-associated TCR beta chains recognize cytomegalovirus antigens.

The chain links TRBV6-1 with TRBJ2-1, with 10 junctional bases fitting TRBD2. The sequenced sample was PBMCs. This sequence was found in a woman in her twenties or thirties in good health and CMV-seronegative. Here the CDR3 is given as CASRLAGSSSNEQFF. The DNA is TGTGCCAGCAGACTAGCGGGGAGCTCCTCCAATGAGCAGTTCTTC.